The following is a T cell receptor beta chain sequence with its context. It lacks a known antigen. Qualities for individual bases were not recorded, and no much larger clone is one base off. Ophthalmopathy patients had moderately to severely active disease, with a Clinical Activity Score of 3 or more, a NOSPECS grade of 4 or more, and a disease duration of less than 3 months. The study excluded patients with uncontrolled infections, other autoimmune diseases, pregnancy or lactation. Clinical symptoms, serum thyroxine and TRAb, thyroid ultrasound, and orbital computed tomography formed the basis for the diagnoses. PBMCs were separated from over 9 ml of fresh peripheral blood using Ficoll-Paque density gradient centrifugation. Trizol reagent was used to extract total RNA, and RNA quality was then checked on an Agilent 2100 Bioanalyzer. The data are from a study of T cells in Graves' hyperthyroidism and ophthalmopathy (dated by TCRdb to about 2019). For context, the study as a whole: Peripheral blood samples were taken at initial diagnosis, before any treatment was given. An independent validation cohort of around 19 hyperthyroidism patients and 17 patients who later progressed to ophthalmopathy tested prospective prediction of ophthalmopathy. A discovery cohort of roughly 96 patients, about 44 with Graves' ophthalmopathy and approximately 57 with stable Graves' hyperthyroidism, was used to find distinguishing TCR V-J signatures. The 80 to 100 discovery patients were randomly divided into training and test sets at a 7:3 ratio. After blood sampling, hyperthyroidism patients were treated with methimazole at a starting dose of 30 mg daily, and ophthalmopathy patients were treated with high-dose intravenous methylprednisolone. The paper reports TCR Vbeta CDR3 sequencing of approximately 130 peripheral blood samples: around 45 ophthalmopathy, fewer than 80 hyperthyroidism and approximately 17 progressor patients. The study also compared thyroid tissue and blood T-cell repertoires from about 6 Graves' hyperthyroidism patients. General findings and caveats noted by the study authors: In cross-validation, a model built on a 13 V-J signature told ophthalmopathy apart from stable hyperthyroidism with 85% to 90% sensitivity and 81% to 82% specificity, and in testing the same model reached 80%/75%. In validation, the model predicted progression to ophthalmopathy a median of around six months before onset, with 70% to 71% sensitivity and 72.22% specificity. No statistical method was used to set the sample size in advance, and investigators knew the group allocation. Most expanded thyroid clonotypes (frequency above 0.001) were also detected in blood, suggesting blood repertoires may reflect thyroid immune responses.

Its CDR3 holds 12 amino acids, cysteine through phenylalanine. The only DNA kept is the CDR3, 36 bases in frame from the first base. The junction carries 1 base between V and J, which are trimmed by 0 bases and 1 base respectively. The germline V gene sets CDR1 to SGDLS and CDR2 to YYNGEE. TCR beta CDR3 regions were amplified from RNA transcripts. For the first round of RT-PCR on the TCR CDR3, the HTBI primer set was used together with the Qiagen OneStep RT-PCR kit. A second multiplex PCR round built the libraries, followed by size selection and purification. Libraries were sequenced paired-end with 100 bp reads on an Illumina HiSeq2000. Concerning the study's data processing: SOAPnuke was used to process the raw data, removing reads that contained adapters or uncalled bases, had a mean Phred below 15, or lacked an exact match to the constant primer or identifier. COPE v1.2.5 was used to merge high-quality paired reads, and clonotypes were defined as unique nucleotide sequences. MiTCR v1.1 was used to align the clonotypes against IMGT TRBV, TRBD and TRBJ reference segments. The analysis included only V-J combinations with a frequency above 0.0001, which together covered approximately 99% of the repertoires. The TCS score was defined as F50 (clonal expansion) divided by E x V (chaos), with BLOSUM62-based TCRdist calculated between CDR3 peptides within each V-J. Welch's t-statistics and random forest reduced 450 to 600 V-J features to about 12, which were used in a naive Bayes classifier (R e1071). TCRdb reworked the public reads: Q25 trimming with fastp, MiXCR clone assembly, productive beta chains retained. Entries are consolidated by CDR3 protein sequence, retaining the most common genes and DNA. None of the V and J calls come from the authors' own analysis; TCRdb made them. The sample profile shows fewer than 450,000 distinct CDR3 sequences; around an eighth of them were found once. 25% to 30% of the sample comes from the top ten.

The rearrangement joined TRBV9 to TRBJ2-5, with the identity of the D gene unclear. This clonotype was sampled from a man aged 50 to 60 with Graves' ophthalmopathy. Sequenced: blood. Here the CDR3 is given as CASSVGQETQYF. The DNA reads TGTGCCAGCAGCGTAGGCCAAGAGACCCAGTACTTC.